This TCR beta chain was recorded in a study of CD8 T cells in Susac syndrome. The RNA input was about 0.45 to 1 ug, and it was reverse transcribed with random hexamers. TCRdb reanalysed the immunoSEQ multiplex PCR reads using MiXCR and keeps one entry per CDR3 protein. The table shows under 200,000 distinct CDR3 sequences, with 80% to 95% occurring only once. Trimming stripped 7 bases from V and 3 bases from J, with 10 bases between. The CDR3 has 13 residues. TCR beta from blood CD8+ and CD4+ T cells was sequenced. This TCR was sampled from a human donor in good health. Sequenced material: CD4+ T cells from PBMCs. The chain recombines TRBV12-3 or TRBV12-4 with TRBJ1-5; no clear D gene. The CDR3 reads CASNPGFNQPQHF. DNA of the CDR3: TGTGCCAGCAACCCTGGGTTCAATCAGCCCCAGCATTTT.